Listed here is a single T cell receptor (beta chain). The data derive from a study of lung T cells in sarcoidosis with Löfgren's syndrome. Study at large: CD4+ T cells build up in sarcoidosis bronchoalveolar lavage fluid. Löfgren's syndrome patients were the main repertoire analysis focus.

CDR1 is SQVTM and CDR2 is ANQGSEA in the germline V gene. Trimming took 8 bases from V and 5 from J, leaving 20 bases between them. The CDR3 has 14 residues. TCRdb used MiXCR to reprocess the reads, holding one entry per CDR3 protein. The sample has tens of thousands of distinct CDR3 sequences, 21% seen once. The chain recombines TRBV29-1 with TRBJ2-3; a possible D gene is TRBD1 (7 bases). The specimen sequenced was CD4+ T cells from PBMCs. This receptor was obtained from a human donor with sarcoidosis (Löfgren's syndrome or another form), or a control subject (not recorded which). The CDR3 loop reads CSHAGQGVIDTQYF. The CDR3 nucleotides read TGCAGCCACGCGGGGCAGGGGGTAATAGATACGCAGTATTTT.